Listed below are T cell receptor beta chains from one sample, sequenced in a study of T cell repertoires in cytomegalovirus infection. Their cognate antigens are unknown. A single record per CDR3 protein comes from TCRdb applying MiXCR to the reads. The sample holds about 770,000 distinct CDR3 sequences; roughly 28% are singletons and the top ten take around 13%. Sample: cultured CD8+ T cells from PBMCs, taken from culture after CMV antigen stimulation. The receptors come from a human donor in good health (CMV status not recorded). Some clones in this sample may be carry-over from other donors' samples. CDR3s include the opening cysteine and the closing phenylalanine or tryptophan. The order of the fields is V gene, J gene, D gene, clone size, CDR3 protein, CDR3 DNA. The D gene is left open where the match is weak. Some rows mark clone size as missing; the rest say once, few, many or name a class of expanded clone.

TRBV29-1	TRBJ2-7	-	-	CSVEEQAPYEQYF	TGCAGCGTTGAAGAACAGGCCCCCTACGAGCAGTACTTC
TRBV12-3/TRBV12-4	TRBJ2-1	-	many	CASSSLVGQSYNEQFF	TGTGCCAGCAGTTCCCTTGTCGGACAGAGCTACAATGAGCAGTTCTTC
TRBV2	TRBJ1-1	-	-	CASSVEAGNTEAFF	TGTGCCAGCAGTGTTGAGGCAGGGAACACTGAAGCTTTCTTT
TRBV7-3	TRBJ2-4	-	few	CASSPTGGIQYF	TGTGCCAGCAGCCCGACCGGGGGTATTCAGTACTTC
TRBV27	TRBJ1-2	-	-	CASSRTGLGYGYTF	TGTGCCAGCAGTCGTACAGGGTTAGGGTATGGCTACACCTTC
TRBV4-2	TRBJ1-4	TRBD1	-	CASSYRDRGLQEEKLFF	TGTGCCAGCAGCTACCGGGACAGGGGGCTCCAGGAAGAAAAACTGTTTTTT
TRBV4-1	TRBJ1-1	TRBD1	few	CASSQGTGGWNTEAFF	TGCGCCAGCAGCCAAGGGACAGGGGGGTGGAACACTGAAGCTTTCTTT
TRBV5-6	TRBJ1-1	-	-	CASRVLTDMNTEAFF	TGTGCCAGCAGAGTGCTGACAGACATGAACACTGAAGCTTTCTTT
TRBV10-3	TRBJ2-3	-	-	CAISGDASPSTDTQYF	TGTGCCATCAGTGGTGATGCGAGTCCTAGCACAGATACGCAGTATTTT
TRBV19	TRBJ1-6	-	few	CASSRSPGGSPLHF	TGTGCCAGTTCTCGGTCCCCCGGTGGTTCACCCCTCCACTTT
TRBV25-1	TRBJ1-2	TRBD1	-	CASRWGTGRGYTF	TGTGCCAGCCGGTGGGGGACAGGGCGTGGCTACACCTTC
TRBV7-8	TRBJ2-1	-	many	CASSPEGGPGEQFF	TGTGCCAGCAGCCCAGAGGGGGGGCCAGGGGAGCAGTTCTTC
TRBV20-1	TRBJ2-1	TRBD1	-	CSAFPGQGRTNEQFF	TGCAGTGCTTTTCCGGGACAGGGGCGGACGAATGAGCAGTTCTTC
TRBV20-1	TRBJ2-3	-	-	CSASVDTDTQYF	TGCAGTGCTAGCGTGGACACAGATACGCAGTATTTT
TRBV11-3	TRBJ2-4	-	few	CASSLVFPESGHPSERHIQYF	TGTGCCAGCAGCTTAGTCTTTCCCGAATCAGGGCACCCTTCGGAACGGCACATTCAGTACTTC
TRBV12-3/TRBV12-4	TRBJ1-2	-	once	CASSLGNHGYTF	TGTGCCAGCAGTTTAGGGAACCATGGCTACACCTTC
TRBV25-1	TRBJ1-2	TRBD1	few	CASSETGAGYTF	TGTGCCAGCAGCGAGACAGGGGCGGGCTACACCTTC
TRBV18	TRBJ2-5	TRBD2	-	CASSAGGEETQYF	TGTGCCAGCTCCGCCGGGGGGGAAGAGACCCAGTACTTC
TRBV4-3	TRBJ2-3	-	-	CASSQDIADTQYF	TGCGCCAGCAGCCAAGATATCGCAGATACGCAGTATTTT
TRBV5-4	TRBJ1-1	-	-	CATKEGNTEAFF	TGTGCCACCAAGGAAGGGAACACTGAAGCTTTCTTT
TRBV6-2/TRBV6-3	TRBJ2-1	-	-	CASSSLEGRGDEQFF	TGTGCCAGCAGTTCGCTTGAGGGCCGCGGTGATGAGCAGTTCTTC
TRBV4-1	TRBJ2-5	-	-	CASSSQRETQYF	TGCGCCAGCAGCTCCCAGAGGGAGACCCAGTACTTC
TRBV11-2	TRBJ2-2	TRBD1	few	CASSLGDRNTGELFF	TGTGCCAGCAGCTTAGGGGACAGGAACACCGGGGAGCTGTTTTTT
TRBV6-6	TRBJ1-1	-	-	CASSSTGTLGLNTEAFF	TGTGCCAGCAGCTCTACCGGGACACTGGGGCTGAACACTGAAGCTTTCTTT
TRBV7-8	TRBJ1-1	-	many	CASSIEGFTEAFF	TGTGCCAGCAGCATTGAAGGCTTCACTGAAGCTTTCTTT